Below, 18 T cell receptor beta chains from the same sample are listed, as sequenced in a study of blood T cell repertoires in COVID-19. The repertoire was sequenced with immunoSEQ multiplex PCR; TCRdb's copy has only in-frame clones and lacks some. The table records under 150,000 clones, 75% to 90% of them present only once. The sample comprised peripheral blood. Every receptor here comes from a woman in her sixties with COVID-19, enrolled during active disease.

The chain has TRBV3-1 (or the pseudogene TRBV3-2) and TRBJ1-2; TRBD1 matches 11 bases. This CDR3 has 17 amino acids. Germline CDR1 LGHDT, CDR2 YNNKEL (reference sequence). V gave up 4 bases and J gave up 1 base; unmatched junction bases: 8. CDR3 in DNA: TGTGCCAGCAGCCTCCGGACAGGGGGCGAGATTAACTATGGCTACACCTTC. Translation gives CASSLRTGGEINYGYTF.

V and J are TRBV11-2 and TRBJ1-1; D unresolved. The length of the CDR3 is 12 residues. Between the trimmed V and J ends, which lost 5 bases and 6 bases, there was a span of 10 bases. The V gene's germline CDR1 is SGHAT and CDR2 FQNNGV. CDR3 protein: CASSQRDAEAFF. CDR3 nucleotides: TGTGCCAGCAGCCAGAGGGATGCTGAAGCTTTCTTT.

This clone was seen a single time. The V and J genes are TRBV2 and TRBJ2-7; weak D call: TRBD2 (5 bases). Germline V gives CDR1 SNHLY, CDR2 FYNNEI. CDR3 length: 14 residues. The germline V and J ends were trimmed by 3 bases and 4 bases, with 13 bases remaining between them. As DNA, the CDR3 is TGTGCCAGCAGTGACGAGGGAACGTTATACGAGCAGTACTTC. Its translation: CASSDEGTLYEQYF.

The sample holds a few counts of this clone. This sequence joins TRBV6-4 and TRBJ1-1; tentative D call: TRBD1 (6 bases). This CDR3 contains 14 residues. Trimming removed 4 bases at V and 11 bases at J, with 20 bases between. Per the germline V gene, CDR1 is MRHNA and CDR2 is SNTAGT. The CDR3 here is CASSGLGHALRAFF. The CDR3 DNA reads TGTGCCAGCAGTGGACTGGGACATGCCTTGCGGGCTTTCTTT.

V usage is TRBV25-1 and J usage is TRBJ1-2; no clear D. Germline CDR1 reads MGHDK; CDR2 reads SYGVNS. The germline V and J ends were trimmed by 3 bases and 7 bases, with 6 bases remaining between them. CDR3 length equals 11 residues. The CDR3 DNA reads as TGTGCCAGCAGTGACTCCTTTGGCTACACCTTC. Encoded protein: CASSDSFGYTF.

This clone has a handful of counts. The genes are TRBV10-1 and TRBJ2-7; TRBD1 matches at 8 bases. V shed 4 bases and J 4 bases; nucleotides not matched to a gene: 3. The CDR3 runs 13 residues. Per the germline V gene, CDR1 is WNHNN and CDR2 is SYGVQD (reference sequence). The CDR3 coding sequence is TGCGCCAGCAGTGGGGGACAGGAATACGAGCAGTACTTC. This encodes CASSGGQEYEQYF.

The V call is TRBV5-4, the J call TRBJ2-2, with 7 bases that match TRBD1. The CDR3 is 16 residues long. The germline CDR1 and CDR2 sequences are SGHNT and YYREEE (reference sequence). Trimming took 3 bases from V and 3 from J; bases not matched to a gene: 8. CDR3 nucleotides: TGTGCCAGCAGCTACCAGACAGGGTGGGACACCGGGGAGCTGTTTTTT. This gives the protein CASSYQTGWDTGELFF. Using reference TRBV5-4 and TRBJ2-2 for the parts outside the CDR3, the full variable domain is ETGVTQSPTHLIKTRGQQVTLRCSSQSGHNTVSWYQQALGQGPQFIFQYYREEENGRGNFPPRFSGLQFPNYSSELNVNALELDDSALYLCASSYQTGWDTGELFFGEGSRLTVL.

This clone was detected once. This rearrangement joins TRBV14 to TRBJ2-7; 8 nucleotides line up with TRBD1. Germline V gene lookup returns CDR1 SGHDN and CDR2 FVKESK. The CDR3 consists of 16 residues. With V trimmed by 4 bases and J by 5 bases, 13 bases remained unmatched. CDR3 region: CASSLVGETGDHEQYF. Here the CDR3 DNA reads TGTGCCAGCAGCCTAGTAGGGGAGACAGGGGACCACGAGCAGTACTTC.

The chain is built from TRBV9 and TRBJ1-1, with D perhaps matching TRBD1 (5 bases). Germline loops: CDR1 SGDLS, CDR2 YYNGEE. This CDR3 region has 15 residues. Trimming left V 4 bases short and J 9 bases short, with 22 bases between. The CDR3 loop is CASSPTGEPNLKAFF. CDR3 sequence (DNA): TGTGCCAGCAGCCCAACGGGGGAACCTAACCTGAAAGCTTTCTTT.

The chain has TRBV6-2 or TRBV6-3 and TRBJ2-1; no clear D. Germline V gene data show CDR1 as MNHEY and CDR2 as SVGEGT. V dropped 2 bases and J dropped 9 bases, with 11 bases sitting between them. This CDR3 has 13 amino acids. CDR3 nucleotide sequence: TGTGCCAGCAGTTACGGTTCGTTGAGTGAGCAGTTCTTC. Protein sequence: CASSYGSLSEQFF.

The chain couples TRBV11-2 to TRBJ2-5; TRBD2 matches at 9 bases. The V segment lost 1 base and the J segment 0 bases; nucleotides outside the gene matches: 12. Germline CDR1 and CDR2: SGHAT and FQNNGV. CDR3 length equals 19 residues. CDR3: CASSLGWLAGPGNQETQYF. CDR3 DNA: TGTGCCAGCAGCTTAGGATGGCTAGCGGGGCCCGGAAACCAAGAGACCCAGTACTTC.

This chain joins TRBV7-3 and TRBJ1-1, with TRBD1 as a possible D gene (6 bases). The V gene lost 4 bases and the J gene lost 0 bases, with 9 bases spanning the gap. Germline-derived CDR1 and CDR2 are SGHTA and FQGTGA. The CDR3 sequence is 14 residues long. The CDR3 spells CASSYGQLNTEAFF. The CDR3 DNA sequence: TGTGCCAGCAGCTACGGACAGCTGAACACTGAAGCTTTCTTT.

The chain carries TRBV27 and TRBJ2-1, with D hard to call. Trimming pared 6 bases from V and 1 base from J, leaving 7 bases between. This CDR3 has 13 residues. CDR1 is MNHEY and CDR2 is SMNVEV in the germline V gene (reference sequence). CDR3 residues: CASRGASYNEQFF. In DNA form, the CDR3 reads TGTGCCAGCAGAGGAGCGTCCTACAATGAGCAGTTCTTC.

The chain has TRBV19 and TRBJ1-4; D is perhaps TRBD1 (5 bases). V lost 1 base and J lost 4, with 10 bases in between. Germline assignment: CDR1 LNHDA and CDR2 SQIVND (reference sequence). There are 15 residues in the CDR3. The CDR3 spells CASSIGHRFNEKLFF. CDR3 DNA: TGTGCCAGTAGTATAGGACACAGGTTTAATGAAAAACTGTTTTTT. The entire variable domain, with the rest obtained from reference TRBV19 and TRBJ1-4, is as follows: DGGITQSPKYLFRKEGQNVTLSCEQNLNHDAMYWYRQDPGQGLRLIYYSQIVNDFQKGDIAEGYSVSREKKESFPLTVTSAQKNPTAFYLCASSIGHRFNEKLFFGSGTQLSVL.

The chain recombines TRBV12-3 or TRBV12-4 with TRBJ1-2, with D possibly being TRBD1 (5 bases). Trimming removed 8 bases from V and 3 bases from J, with 7 bases in between. The CDR3 is 11 amino acids. In DNA form, the CDR3 reads TGTGCCAGCGGCAGGGACTATGGCTACACCTTC. Its protein is CASGRDYGYTF.

This clone was counted once. The V call is TRBV29-1, the J call TRBJ2-1; possibly TRBD1 for D (6 bases). The CDR3 covers 14 residues. Germline loops: CDR1 SQVTM, CDR2 ANQGSEA. V lost 4 bases and J lost 2, with 12 bases in between. The CDR3 DNA reads TGCAGCGTTGCCTGGGGGACAACCTACAATGAGCAGTTCTTC. Encoded protein: CSVAWGTTYNEQFF.

J is TRBJ1-2 and V is TRBV4-1; a weak D match, TRBD1 (5 bases). Trimming took 1 base from V and 4 from J, leaving 13 bases between them. The V gene's germline CDR1 is MGHRA and CDR2 YSYEKL. The CDR3 consists of 15 residues. CDR3 DNA: TGCGCCAGCAGCCAAGGGATGACAGCTATCTATGGCTACACCTTC. Residues: CASSQGMTAIYGYTF.

V usage is TRBV6-5 and J usage is TRBJ2-5; D is perhaps TRBD2 (5 bases). The CDR3 contains 13 residues. CDR1 is MNHEY, CDR2 SVGAGI, per germline. V lost 2 bases, J lost 4 bases, and 8 bases lay in between. CDR3: CASSYRGRETQYF. The CDR3 region has the DNA TGTGCCAGCAGTTACCGGGGTAGAGAGACCCAGTACTTC.